This passage covers 13 T cell receptor beta chains from one sample sequenced in a study of CD8+CD57+ T cells in acquired aplastic anemia. For CDR3 and TCR beta VDJ profiling, genomic DNA was the template used. TCRdb passed the reads through MiXCR, listing each CDR3 protein once. The data contain some 190,000 distinct CDR3 sequences, 50% to 55% of them singletons. Sequencing was carried out using sorted CD4+, CD8+, or CD8+CD57+ T cells (not recorded which) from PBMCs. The source of these receptors is a human donor in good health, serving as a control.

The chain employs TRBV7-2 and TRBJ1-5; 8 bases fit TRBD1. The V gene end was trimmed by 3 bases and the J gene end by 12 bases; junction bases not matched to a gene: 7. The germline V gene has CDR1 SGHTA and CDR2 FQGNSA. This CDR3 has 13 residues. The chain's CDR3 is CASSFRQGTIQHF. CDR3 nucleotide sequence: TGTGCCAGCAGCTTTCGACAGGGGACCATCCAGCATTTT.

The CDR3 reads CASSRMGQANTGELFF. The CDR3 DNA follows: TGTGCCAGCAGCCGAATGGGACAGGCGAACACCGGGGAGCTGTTTTTT. The chain uses TRBV7-8 and TRBJ2-2, with 8 bases fitting TRBD1. The V segment lost 5 bases and the J segment 0 bases; nucleotides outside the gene matches: 5. The CDR3 consists of 16 residues. Germline lookup yields CDR1 SGHVS and CDR2 FQNEAQ.

This chain links TRBV15 with TRBJ1-3, with D possibly TRBD1 on 5 matching bases. CDR3 length: 12 residues. V was clipped by 0 bases and J by 9 bases, with 6 bases between them. Germline lookup yields CDR1 LNHNV and CDR2 YYDKDF (reference sequence). The CDR3 DNA is TGTGCCACCAGCAGAGATAGGGGCACCATATATTTT. As protein: CATSRDRGTIYF.

This clonotype came up once. Its ends do not fully match the called genes, so a read error is possible. The CDR3 region has the DNA TGCGGTGCTAGGTCCACAGGGAGAGGATACTATGGCTACACCTTC. As protein: CGARSTGRGYYGYTF. The chain recombines TRBV20-1 with TRBJ1-2, with TRBD1 as a possible D gene (6 bases). The CDR3 has 15 amino acids. CDR1 is DFQATT, CDR2 SNEGSKA, per germline (reference sequence).

J is TRBJ2-1 and V is TRBV6-2 or TRBV6-3; D unresolved. Trimming stripped 6 bases from V and 15 bases from J, with 15 bases between. Germline lookup yields CDR1 MNHEY and CDR2 SVGEGT. This CDR3 spans 11 amino acids. Here the CDR3 DNA reads TGTGCCAGCAGATATACGGGTGGGTCGTTCTTC. It is translated as CASRYTGGSFF.

The sample holds many counts of this clonotype. V is TRBV5-1 and J is TRBJ1-1, with 7 bases matching TRBD1. J was trimmed by 0 bases and V by 4 bases; bases with no gene match: 6. This CDR3 is 15 amino acids long. In germline, CDR1 is SGHRS, CDR2 YFSETQ. As DNA, the CDR3 is TGCGCCAGCAGCCCAGGTGACAGGGTGAACACTGAAGCTTTCTTT. The encoded protein is CASSPGDRVNTEAFF.

The chain couples TRBV7-9 to TRBJ1-4, with D unclear. CDR1 and CDR2 from the germline V gene are SEHNR and FQNEAQ (reference sequence). V lost 7 bases and J lost 5, with 8 bases in between. CDR3 length: 12 amino acids. The CDR3 DNA sequence: TGTGCCAGCACCTCCCAGAATGAAAAACTGTTTTTT. Translation: CASTSQNEKLFF.

The chain has TRBV20-1 and TRBJ2-5; D is possibly TRBD2 (7 bases). Per germline, CDR1 DFQATT and CDR2 SNEGSKA (reference sequence). This CDR3 has 15 residues. V lost 8 bases, J lost 5 bases, and 24 bases lay in between. CDR3: CSSLGGRGAKETQYF. The DNA of the CDR3 is TGCAGTTCCTTAGGGGGTCGGGGGGCTAAGGAGACCCAGTACTTC.

The chain employs TRBV19 and TRBJ2-3; D might be TRBD1 (5 bases). The V gene lost 3 bases and the J gene lost 2 bases, with 9 bases spanning the gap. The CDR3 runs to 14 residues. The germline gives CDR1 LNHDA, CDR2 SQIVND (reference sequence). CDR3 nucleotide sequence: TGTGCCAGTAGTATTACAGGCTACACAGATACGCAGTATTTT. Encoded protein: CASSITGYTDTQYF.

This chain joins TRBV2 and TRBJ2-7; 7 nucleotides match TRBD2. Germline trimming cut 10 bases from V and 5 bases from J; bases unmatched to any gene: 26. The CDR3 runs to 18 residues. Germline V gives CDR1 SNHLY, CDR2 FYNNEI. CDR3 in amino acids: CANAYPIRTSGKSDEQYF. The DNA for the CDR3 is TGTGCCAACGCGTATCCGATCCGGACTAGTGGGAAGTCGGACGAGCAGTACTTC.

The V call is TRBV6-5, the J call TRBJ1-3; the match to TRBD1 covers 9 bases. This CDR3 is 17 amino acids long. Germline CDR1 MNHEY, CDR2 SVGAGI. After removal of 6 bases from V and 1 base from J, the junction contained 10 bases not matched to a gene. In DNA form, the CDR3 reads TGTGCCAGCAGCAGGACAGGGGCCCTTTGGTCTGGAAACACCATATATTTT. As protein: CASSRTGALWSGNTIYF.

The CDR3 bases are TGCAGTGCTAGAGAACTAGCGGGGAACAATGAGCAGTTCTTC. Its translation: CSARELAGNNEQFF. The chain links TRBV20-1 to TRBJ2-1, with 10 bases aligning to TRBD2. Germline V gives CDR1 DFQATT, CDR2 SNEGSKA (reference sequence). This CDR3 is built from 14 residues. The V and J ends lost 0 bases and 5 bases, in that order; junction bases with no gene match: 1.

The genes are TRBV20-1 and TRBJ1-2; 8 positions match TRBD1. After removal of 6 bases from V and 3 bases from J, the junction contained 0 bases not matched to a gene. Per the germline V gene, CDR1 is DFQATT and CDR2 is SNEGSKA (reference sequence). CDR3 size: 11 residues. The CDR3 DNA sequence: TGCAGTGCGGGACAGGACTATGGCTACACCTTC. Protein sequence: CSAGQDYGYTF.